This TCR beta chain was captured in a study of T cell responses to AZD1222 COVID-19 vaccine. Findings and limits, study-wide: At 160-218 and 743-854, vaccine-associated CD4 TCRs were dominant, and they spanned spike.

V shed 2 bases and J shed 3 bases, with 10 bases lying between them. CDR3 length: 15 residues. Germline CDR1 and CDR2: SGHTA and FQGTGA. This clone has only a few counts. The antigen is unknown. Sequenced by immunoSEQ multiplex PCR; TCRdb stores in-frame clones only, minus some. The sample contains approximately 150,000 clones, approximately 90% of which appear only once. The clonotype was recovered from an adult in good health. V is TRBV7-3 and J is TRBJ2-2; D not resolved. The sample was peripheral blood, taken on day 0 of AZD1222 vaccination. This CDR3 is CASSLYPGDTGELFF. CDR3 sequence (DNA): TGTGCCAGCAGCTTATACCCTGGGGACACCGGGGAGCTGTTTTTT.